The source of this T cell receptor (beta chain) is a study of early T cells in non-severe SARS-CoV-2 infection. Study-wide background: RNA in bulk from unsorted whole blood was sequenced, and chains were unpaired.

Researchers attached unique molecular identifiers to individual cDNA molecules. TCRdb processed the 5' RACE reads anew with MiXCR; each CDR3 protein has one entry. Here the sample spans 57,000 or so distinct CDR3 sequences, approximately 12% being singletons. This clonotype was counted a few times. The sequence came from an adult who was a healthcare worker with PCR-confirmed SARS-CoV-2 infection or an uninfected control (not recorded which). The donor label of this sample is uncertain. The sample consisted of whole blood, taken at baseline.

This CDR3 is CAISDFRDRSSYEQYV. The CDR3, as DNA: TGTGCCATCAGTGACTTCCGGGACAGGAGCTCCTACGAGCAGTACGTC. This chain uses TRBV10-3 with TRBJ2-7; 8 nucleotides line up with TRBD1. Germline trimming cut 3 bases from V and 0 bases from J; bases unmatched to any gene: 7. CDR1 is ENHRY, CDR2 SYGVKD, per germline. The CDR3 is 16 amino acids.